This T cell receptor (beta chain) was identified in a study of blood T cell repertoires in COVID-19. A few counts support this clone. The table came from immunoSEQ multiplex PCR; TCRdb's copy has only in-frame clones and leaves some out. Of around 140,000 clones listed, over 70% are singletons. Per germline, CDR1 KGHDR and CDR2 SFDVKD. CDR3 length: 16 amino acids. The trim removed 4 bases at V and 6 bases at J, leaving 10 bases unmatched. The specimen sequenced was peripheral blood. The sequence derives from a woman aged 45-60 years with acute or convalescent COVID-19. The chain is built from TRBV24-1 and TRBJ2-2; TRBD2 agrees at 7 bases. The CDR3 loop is CATSDPAAGEAGELFF. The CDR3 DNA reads TGTGCCACCAGTGACCCCGCGGCGGGGGAGGCCGGGGAGCTGTTTTTT.